The 31 T cell receptor beta chains given below trace back to one sample, sequenced in a study of beta chain features in type 1 diabetes. Regarding the study as a whole: Moderate but significant shortening of TCRB CDR3s was recorded in all four CD4+ subsets from Type 1 diabetes patients.

Isolated RNA was reverse transcribed in full, so expressed TCRB transcripts were sequenced. Profiled with immunoSEQ multiplex PCR; TCRdb holds only in-frame clones, not every one. The sample holds some 150,000 clones; about 12% are singletons and the top ten take approximately 1.3%. The antigens for these receptors are not known. The specimen sequenced was central memory CD4+ T cells from blood. The receptors originated from a man aged 18 to 35 with type 1 diabetes.

V is TRBV30 and J is TRBJ1-4; TRBD1 might be the D (5 bases). The CDR3 has 13 amino acids. V lost 2 bases, J lost 4 bases, and 8 bases lay in between. Looked up from germline, CDR1 is GTSNPN and CDR2 is SVGIG (reference sequence). CDR3: CAWSWDGNEKLFF. The CDR3 nucleotides are TGTGCCTGGAGTTGGGACGGTAATGAAAAACTGTTTTTT.

V is TRBV5-1 and J is TRBJ2-1; D is ambiguous. The CDR3 extends over 12 amino acids. From germline, CDR1 is SGHRS and CDR2 YFSETQ. V was clipped by 0 bases and J by 7 bases, with 5 bases between them. DNA of the CDR3: TGCGCCAGCAGCTTGGGTCAAAATGAGCAGTTCTTC. It yields the protein CASSLGQNEQFF.

The rearrangement uses TRBV7-8 and TRBJ1-5, with D hard to call. Trimming took off 6 bases at V and 3 bases at J, with 12 bases between the two ends. CDR3 length: 14 amino acids. Germline CDR1 reads SGHVS; CDR2 reads FQNEAQ. CDR3 bases: TGTGCCAGCAGTCCGACGGCTCTCAATCAGCCCCAGCATTTT. It is translated as CASSPTALNQPQHF.

This clone has ten or more counts. The CDR3 here is CASSTLTDTQYF. CDR3 bases: TGTGCCAGCAGCACCCTCACAGATACGCAGTATTTT. This chain links TRBV7-9 with TRBJ2-3; D is uncertain. Trimming shortened V by 5 bases and J by 2 bases, and 5 bases separated the two germline ends. The CDR3 totals 12 residues. Germline CDR1 SEHNR, CDR2 FQNEAQ (reference sequence).

The chain couples TRBV7-9 to TRBJ1-2, with D possibly matching TRBD1 (6 bases). The V gene lost 4 bases and the J gene lost 8 bases, with 14 bases spanning the gap. Germline CDR1 reads SEHNR; CDR2 reads FQNEAQ (reference sequence). CDR3 size: 13 residues. In DNA, the CDR3 is TGTGCCAGCAGCTCATCAGGGGCGCTCGGCTACACCTTC. It encodes CASSSSGALGYTF.

This chain uses TRBV7-9 with TRBJ1-3; D unresolved. The V end lost 6 bases, the J end lost 0 bases, and 3 bases lay between the germline ends. The CDR3 is 12 amino acids. Per germline, CDR1 SEHNR and CDR2 FQNEAQ (reference sequence). The CDR3 spells CASRASGNTIYF. CDR3 bases: TGTGCCAGCAGGGCCTCTGGAAACACCATATATTTT.

Many counts were recorded for this clone. This rearrangement joins TRBV9 to TRBJ2-3; 9 bases line up with TRBD2. The CDR3 sequence is 18 residues long. Germline V gene lookup returns CDR1 SGDLS and CDR2 YYNGEE. Unmatched junction bases numbered 11, after V lost 3 bases and J lost 0 bases. The CDR3 protein is CASSAKPWTSESTDTQYF. The CDR3 bases are TGTGCCAGCAGCGCAAAGCCCTGGACTAGCGAGAGCACAGATACGCAGTATTTT.

In this sample, this clone turned up a few times. V usage is TRBV7-9 and J usage is TRBJ1-3; D remains ambiguous. The CDR3 is 14 amino acids. Trimming cost V 4 bases and J 1 base, with 8 bases left between them. Germline V CDR1 and CDR2: SEHNR, FQNEAQ (reference sequence). The CDR3 nucleotides read TGTGCCAGCAGCTCTTTAGAGTCTGGAAACACCATATATTTT. This codes for CASSSLESGNTIYF.

J is TRBJ1-5 and V is TRBV4-1; 8 bases are a match to TRBD1. This CDR3 has 16 amino acids. The V gene end was trimmed by 1 base and the J gene end by 5 bases; junction bases not matched to a gene: 7. CDR1 is MGHRA, CDR2 YSYEKL, per germline. In DNA, the CDR3 is TGCGCCAGCAGCCAAGCCCAGGACAGGGTTGATCAGCCCCAGCATTTT. Its protein product is CASSQAQDRVDQPQHF.

This clone was counted at least ten times. The chain has TRBV30 and TRBJ2-5; the D is unclear. V gave up 1 base and J gave up 5 bases, with 8 bases separating them. The CDR3 contains 12 residues. From germline, CDR1 is GTSNPN and CDR2 SVGIG (reference sequence). As DNA, the CDR3 is TGTGCCTGGAGTGCCCCGTCGGAGACCCAGTACTTC. Its translation: CAWSAPSETQYF.

This clone appeared a few times. The chain joins TRBV7-7 to TRBJ1-1, with D unresolved. Trimming shortened V by 1 base and J by 2 bases, and 5 bases separated the two germline ends. The germline gives CDR1 SSHAT, CDR2 FNYEAQ (reference sequence). The length of the CDR3 is 13 residues. The CDR3 nucleotides are TGTGCCAGCAGCTTAGGGACCAACACTGAAGCTTTCTTT. Its protein is CASSLGTNTEAFF.

This clone came up a few times. The chain uses TRBV28 and TRBJ2-7; D not certain. Looked up from germline, CDR1 is MDHEN and CDR2 is SYDVKM. Trimming removed 6 bases from V and 3 bases from J, with 12 bases in between. There are 13 residues in the CDR3. CDR3 coding DNA: TGTGCCAGCAGCTCTACCAGCAGCTACGAGCAGTACTTC. Translation gives CASSSTSSYEQYF.

This clone was counted a few times. The chain joins TRBV30 to TRBJ2-3, with TRBD2 identical over 7 bases. The V gene end was trimmed by 1 base and the J gene end by 7 bases; junction bases not matched to a gene: 5. Germline CDR1 and CDR2: GTSNPN and SVGIG (reference sequence). CDR3 length: 13 amino acids. The CDR3 loop is CAWSAGAGNTQYF. The CDR3 nucleotides are TGTGCCTGGAGTGCGGGAGCGGGGAATACGCAGTATTTT.

This clone was counted only a few times. The chain couples TRBV5-1 to TRBJ2-7; 13 bases agree with TRBD2. The CDR3 runs to 17 residues. The V gene's germline CDR1 is SGHRS and CDR2 YFSETQ. Trimming cost V 0 bases and J 0 bases; bases outside gene matches: 3. The CDR3 DNA reads TGCGCCAGCAGCTTGGGACTAGCGGGGGGACCCTCCTACGAGCAGTACTTC. Translation gives CASSLGLAGGPSYEQYF.

The CDR3 reads CASSLSGGEDTQYF. The CDR3 DNA follows: TGTGCCAGCAGCTTGTCCGGGGGGGAAGATACGCAGTATTTT. The V gene is TRBV4-2, the J gene TRBJ2-3; TRBD2 matches 8 bases. This CDR3 contains 14 residues. The V gene's germline CDR1 is LGHNA and CDR2 YNFKEQ. Germline trimming cut 5 bases from V and 5 bases from J; bases unmatched to any gene: 6.

This chain connects TRBV5-5 to TRBJ2-7; 10 nucleotides agree with TRBD1. The CDR3 runs to 14 residues. Per the germline V gene, CDR1 is SGHKS and CDR2 is YYEKEE (reference sequence). The V and J ends lost 5 bases and 5 bases, in that order; junction bases with no gene match: 7. This chain's CDR3 is CASRVGQGINEQYF. Here the CDR3 DNA reads TGTGCCAGCAGAGTGGGACAGGGGATCAACGAGCAGTACTTC.

This clone was detected only a few times. V and J are TRBV27 and TRBJ2-6; no clear D. This CDR3 comprises 14 residues. Deletions cut 7 bases from V and 4 bases from J, with 11 bases between. Germline values: CDR1 MNHEY, CDR2 SMNVEV (reference sequence). The CDR3 here is CASKSAGGANVLTF. CDR3 sequence (DNA): TGTGCCAGCAAGAGTGCCGGGGGGGCCAACGTCCTGACTTTC.

A few counts support this clone. This chain uses TRBV7-6 with TRBJ1-3; D ambiguous. V lost 5 bases and J lost 3, with 8 bases in between. Germline V gene sequence: CDR1 SGHVS, CDR2 FNYEAQ. The length of the CDR3 is 13 residues. This CDR3 reads CASSPTDGNTIYF. CDR3 nucleotide sequence: TGTGCCAGCAGCCCCACTGATGGAAACACCATATATTTT.

This clone was counted between two and nine times. V is TRBV5-4 and J is TRBJ2-1; D unclear. Per the germline V gene, CDR1 is SGHNT and CDR2 is YYREEE (reference sequence). V dropped 3 bases and J dropped 10 bases, with 17 bases sitting between them. The CDR3 extends over 14 amino acids. The CDR3 bases are TGTGCCAGCAGCTACCCGTGGACGCAAGGGGAGCAGTTCTTC. It translates to CASSYPWTQGEQFF.

The gene calls are TRBV7-9 and TRBJ1-1; D unresolved. V lost 1 base, J lost 3 bases, and 12 bases lay in between. Germline V gives CDR1 SEHNR, CDR2 FQNEAQ (reference sequence). This CDR3 has 15 amino acids. The CDR3 sequence is CASSLVTIGYTEAFF. CDR3 DNA sequence: TGTGCCAGCAGCTTAGTAACAATTGGGTACACTGAAGCTTTCTTT. The full variable domain, with the rest looked up from reference TRBV7-9 and TRBJ1-1, is DTGVSQNPRHKITKRGQNVTFRCDPISEHNRLYWYRQTLGQGPEFLTYFQNEAQLEKSRLLSDRFSAERPKGSFSTLEIQRTEQGDSAMYLCASSLVTIGYTEAFFGQGTRLTVV.

This clone was detected only a few times. CDR3 amino acids: CASSREGYNEQFF. As DNA, the CDR3 is TGTGCCAGTAGCAGGGAAGGCTACAATGAGCAGTTCTTC. This chain joins TRBV19 and TRBJ2-1, with a possible D match to TRBD1 (5 bases). V was clipped by 6 bases and J by 3 bases, with 9 bases between them. The CDR3 spans 13 residues. Per germline, CDR1 LNHDA and CDR2 SQIVND (reference sequence).

The sample holds a few counts of this clone. The rearrangement links TRBV5-1 to TRBJ2-6; no clear D. The CDR3 consists of 15 residues. Between the trimmed V and J ends, which lost 2 bases and 0 bases, there was a span of 6 bases. Per germline, CDR1 SGHRS and CDR2 YFSETQ. CDR3 DNA: TGCGCCAGCAGCTTCCAGACCTCTGGGGCCAACGTCCTGACTTTC. This translates into CASSFQTSGANVLTF.

This clone has more than one count but fewer than ten. V gene TRBV14 combines with J gene TRBJ2-7, with D perhaps TRBD2 (7 bases). The CDR3 contains 14 residues. Germline-derived CDR1 and CDR2 are SGHDN and FVKESK. The V and J ends lost 4 bases and 7 bases respectively, with 17 bases between them. The CDR3 spells CASSPQGGGWEQYF. CDR3 DNA: TGTGCCAGCAGCCCCCAGGGAGGGGGATGGGAGCAGTACTTC.

The table lists this clone with a few counts. V and J are TRBV5-1 and TRBJ1-1, with D unresolved. This CDR3 spans 14 amino acids. The germline V gene has CDR1 SGHRS and CDR2 YFSETQ. V gave up 1 base and J gave up 1 base, with 8 bases separating them. CDR3 sequence: CASSLYRGNTEAFF. CDR3 in DNA: TGCGCCAGCAGCTTGTACCGGGGGAACACTGAAGCTTTCTTT. Full variable domain (outside the CDR3, taken from reference TRBV5-1 and TRBJ1-1): KAGVTQTPRYLIKTRGQQVTLSCSPISGHRSVSWYQQTPGQGLQFLFEYFSETQRNKGNFPGRFSGRQFSNSRSEMNVSTLELGDSALYLCASSLYRGNTEAFFGQGTRLTVV.

This clone was seen many times. V gene TRBV14 combines with J gene TRBJ2-5; D not certain. V was clipped by 3 bases and J by 3 bases, with 5 bases between them. The CDR3 runs to 12 residues. Germline CDR1 and CDR2: SGHDN and FVKESK. The CDR3 loop is CASSHQKETQYF. CDR3 nucleotides: TGTGCCAGCAGCCACCAGAAAGAGACCCAGTACTTC.

This chain connects TRBV30 to TRBJ2-3; possible D gene TRBD1, 6 bases. Trimming left V 6 bases short and J 3 bases short, with 16 bases between. This CDR3 has 14 amino acids. From germline, CDR1 is GTSNPN and CDR2 SVGIG (reference sequence). This CDR3 reads CACTSGQGTDTQYF. Here the CDR3 DNA reads TGTGCCTGCACGTCGGGACAAGGGACAGATACGCAGTATTTT.

This clone was seen at least ten times. The chain combines TRBV7-2 with TRBJ1-1; D is unclear. Germline V gene sequence: CDR1 SGHTA, CDR2 FQGNSA. With 7 bases removed from V and 5 bases from J, the gap between germline ends came to 17 bases. The CDR3 has 14 residues. The DNA for the CDR3 is TGTGCCAGCACGAGAGCCATGGGTCGAACTGAAGCTTTCTTT. This encodes CASTRAMGRTEAFF. Drawing the rest from reference TRBV7-2 and TRBJ1-1, the complete variable domain is GAGVSQSPSNKVTEKGKDVELRCDPISGHTALYWYRQSLGQGLEFLIYFQGNSAPDKSGLPSDRFSAERTGGSVSTLTIQRTQQEDSAVYLCASTRAMGRTEAFFGQGTRLTVV.

The chain couples TRBV18 to TRBJ2-3, with 10 bases aligning to TRBD2. V was pared by 6 bases and J by 7 bases, with 13 bases of the junction left unmatched. There are 16 residues in the CDR3. The germline V gene has CDR1 KGHSH and CDR2 LQKENI. The CDR3 reads CASSPALAGGSHTQYF. CDR3 in DNA: TGTGCCAGCTCGCCCGCCTTAGCGGGGGGAAGTCATACGCAGTATTTT.

Ten or more counts support this clone. V gene TRBV2 combines with J gene TRBJ2-7; the D is unclear. This CDR3 has 12 amino acids. V was trimmed by 6 bases and J by 2 bases, leaving 8 bases between them. Per the germline V gene, CDR1 is SNHLY and CDR2 is FYNNEI. The CDR3 DNA is TGTGCCAGCAGATTCGAGGCCTACGAGCAGTACTTC. It encodes CASRFEAYEQYF.

The rearrangement joins TRBV27 to TRBJ1-4, with 12 bases identical to TRBD1. The CDR3 sequence is 15 residues long. V trimming: 5 bases; J trimming: 8 bases; junction bases outside the gene matches: 6. Germline loops: CDR1 MNHEY, CDR2 SMNVEV (reference sequence). The DNA of the CDR3 is TGTGCCAGCAGTGCCGGGACAGGGGGCAGGGAAAAACTGTTTTTT. It codes for CASSAGTGGREKLFF.

J is TRBJ1-5 and V is TRBV10-3; D is undetermined. The V gene lost 11 bases and the J gene lost 1 base, with 9 bases spanning the gap. This CDR3 contains 12 residues. The V gene's germline CDR1 is ENHRY and CDR2 SYGVKD. The CDR3 DNA is TGTGCCTCCTCTCGCAGCAATCAGCCCCAGCATTTT. Amino acids: CASSRSNQPQHF.